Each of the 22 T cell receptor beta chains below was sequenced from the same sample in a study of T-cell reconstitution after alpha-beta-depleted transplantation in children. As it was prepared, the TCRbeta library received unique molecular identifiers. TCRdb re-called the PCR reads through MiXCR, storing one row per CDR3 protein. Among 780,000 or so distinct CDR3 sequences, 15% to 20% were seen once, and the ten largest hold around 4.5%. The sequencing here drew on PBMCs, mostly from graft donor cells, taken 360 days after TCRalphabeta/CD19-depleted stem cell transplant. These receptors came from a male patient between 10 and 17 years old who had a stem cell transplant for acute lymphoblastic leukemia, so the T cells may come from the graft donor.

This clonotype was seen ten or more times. The CDR3 nucleotides read TGTGCCACTCCCGCGCGGGAGGGTTCCTATGAGCAGTTCTTC. It specifies CATPAREGSYEQFF. The rearrangement joins TRBV12-3 or TRBV12-4 to TRBJ2-1, with 9 bases that match TRBD2. With V trimmed by 10 bases and J by 8 bases, 12 bases remained unmatched. The CDR3 runs 14 residues.

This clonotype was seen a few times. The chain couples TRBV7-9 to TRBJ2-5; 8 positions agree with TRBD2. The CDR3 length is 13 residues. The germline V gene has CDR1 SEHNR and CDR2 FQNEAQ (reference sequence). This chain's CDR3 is CGSGSWVGETQYF. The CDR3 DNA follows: TGTGGGAGCGGGAGCTGGGTTGGGGAGACCCAGTACTTC.

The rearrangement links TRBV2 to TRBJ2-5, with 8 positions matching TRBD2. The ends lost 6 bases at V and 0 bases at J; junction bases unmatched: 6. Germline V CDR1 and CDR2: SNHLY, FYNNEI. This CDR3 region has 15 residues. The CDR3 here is CASRKAGANQETQYF. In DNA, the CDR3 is TGTGCCAGCAGGAAAGCGGGAGCGAACCAAGAGACCCAGTACTTC. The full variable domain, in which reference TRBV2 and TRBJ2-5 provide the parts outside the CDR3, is EPEVTQTPSHQVTQMGQEVILRCVPISNHLYFYWYRQILGQKVEFLVSFYNNEISEKSEIFDDQFSVERPDGSNFTLKIRSTKLEDSAMYFCASRKAGANQETQYFGPGTRLLVL.

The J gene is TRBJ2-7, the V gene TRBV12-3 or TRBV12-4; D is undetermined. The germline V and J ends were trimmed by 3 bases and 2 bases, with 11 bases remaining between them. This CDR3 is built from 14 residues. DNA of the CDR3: TGTGCCAGCAGTTTGAGGCTCAATACCTACGAGCAGTACTTC. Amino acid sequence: CASSLRLNTYEQYF.

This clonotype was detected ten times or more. Written as DNA, the CDR3 is TGTGCTAGTGGTTTCGGGGGGTCCTACGAGCAGTACTTC. Translated, it gives CASGFGGSYEQYF. The V call is TRBV12-5, the J call TRBJ2-7; 7 nucleotides line up with TRBD2. The CDR3 contains 13 residues. V gave up 3 bases and J gave up 1 base; unmatched junction bases: 0. Germline loops: CDR1 LGHNT, CDR2 FRNRAP.

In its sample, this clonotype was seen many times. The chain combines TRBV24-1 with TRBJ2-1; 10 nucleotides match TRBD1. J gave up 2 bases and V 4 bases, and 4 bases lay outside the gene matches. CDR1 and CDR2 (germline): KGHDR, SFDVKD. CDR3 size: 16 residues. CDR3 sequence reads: CATSEAGTGAYNEQFF. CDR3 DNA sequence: TGTGCCACCAGTGAGGCCGGGACAGGGGCCTACAATGAGCAGTTCTTC.

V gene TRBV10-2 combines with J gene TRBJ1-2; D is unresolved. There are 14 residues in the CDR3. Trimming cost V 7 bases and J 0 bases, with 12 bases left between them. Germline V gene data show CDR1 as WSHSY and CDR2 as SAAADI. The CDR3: CASTPGSSNYGYTF. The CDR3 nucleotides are TGCGCCAGCACCCCCGGGTCTTCTAACTATGGCTACACCTTC.

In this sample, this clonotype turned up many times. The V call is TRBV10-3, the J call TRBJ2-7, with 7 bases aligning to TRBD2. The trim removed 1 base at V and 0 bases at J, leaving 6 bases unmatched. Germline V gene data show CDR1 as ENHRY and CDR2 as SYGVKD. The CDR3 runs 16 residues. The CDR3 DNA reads TGTGCCATCAGTGAGTTCCCCGGCGGGAGCTCCTACGAGCAGTACTTC. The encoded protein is CAISEFPGGSSYEQYF.

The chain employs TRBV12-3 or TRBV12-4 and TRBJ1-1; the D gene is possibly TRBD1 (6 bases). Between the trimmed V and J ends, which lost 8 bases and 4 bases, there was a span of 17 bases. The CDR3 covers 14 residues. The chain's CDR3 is CASLLRGVGTEAFF. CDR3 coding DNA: TGTGCCAGCCTCTTAAGGGGGGTGGGCACTGAAGCTTTCTTT.

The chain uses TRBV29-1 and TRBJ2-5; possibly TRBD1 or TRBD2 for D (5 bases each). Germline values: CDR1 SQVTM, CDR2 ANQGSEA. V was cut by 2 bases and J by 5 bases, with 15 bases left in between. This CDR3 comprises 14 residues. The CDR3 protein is CSVERGVGGETQYF. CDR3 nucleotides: TGCAGCGTTGAAAGGGGAGTGGGCGGCGAGACCCAGTACTTC. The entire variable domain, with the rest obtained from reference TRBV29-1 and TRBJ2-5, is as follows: SAVISQKPSRDICQRGTSLTIQCQVDSQVTMMFWYRQQPGQSLTLIATANQGSEATYESGFVIDKFPISRPNLTFSTLTVSNMSPEDSSIYLCSVERGVGGETQYFGPGTRLLVL.

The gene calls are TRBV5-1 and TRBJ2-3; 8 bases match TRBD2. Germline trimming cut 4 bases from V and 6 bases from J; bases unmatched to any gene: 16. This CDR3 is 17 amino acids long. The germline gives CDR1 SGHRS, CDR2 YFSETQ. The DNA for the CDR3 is TGCGCCAGCAGCCCCCGGGTAGCGGGGATACCAACCGATACGCAGTATTTT. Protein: CASSPRVAGIPTDTQYF.

The chain's CDR3 is CATLSGTQETQYF. The DNA for the CDR3 is TGTGCCACCTTAAGCGGGACCCAGGAGACCCAGTACTTC. This chain uses TRBV10-3 with TRBJ2-5; 7 positions agree with TRBD2. Germline values: CDR1 ENHRY, CDR2 SYGVKD. The CDR3 totals 13 residues. The V segment lost 10 bases and the J segment 5 bases; nucleotides outside the gene matches: 10.

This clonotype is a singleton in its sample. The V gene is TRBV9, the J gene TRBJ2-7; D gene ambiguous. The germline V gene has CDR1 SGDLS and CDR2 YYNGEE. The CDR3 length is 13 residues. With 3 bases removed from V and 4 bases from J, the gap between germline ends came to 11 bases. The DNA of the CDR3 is TGTGCCAGCAGCGGACATAATTCGTACGAGCAGTACTTC. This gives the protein CASSGHNSYEQYF.

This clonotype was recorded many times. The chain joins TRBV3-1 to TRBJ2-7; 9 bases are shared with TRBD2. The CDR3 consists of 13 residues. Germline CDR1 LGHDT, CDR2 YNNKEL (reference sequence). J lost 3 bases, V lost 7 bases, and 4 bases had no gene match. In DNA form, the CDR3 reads TGTGCCAGCACCCGCGGGGGGGGCTACGAGCAGTACTTC. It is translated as CASTRGGGYEQYF.

The DNA of the CDR3 is TGTGCCAGCAGCTTAGGATCCGCGGTGTCCCCGGGAAATGAGCAGTTCTTC. It yields the protein CASSLGSAVSPGNEQFF. V and J are TRBV7-8 and TRBJ2-1; D perhaps matches TRBD2 (5 bases). The CDR3 runs to 17 residues. Germline V gene data show CDR1 as SGHVS and CDR2 as FQNEAQ. V was shortened by 1 base and J by 7 bases, with 20 bases between the two germline ends.

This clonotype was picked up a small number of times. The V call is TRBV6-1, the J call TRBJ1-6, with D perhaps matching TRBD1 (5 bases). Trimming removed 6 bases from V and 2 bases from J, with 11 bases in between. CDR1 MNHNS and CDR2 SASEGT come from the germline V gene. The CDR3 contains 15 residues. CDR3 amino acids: CASRRLGAYNSPLHF. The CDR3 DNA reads TGTGCCAGCAGAAGACTGGGGGCCTATAATTCACCCCTCCACTTT.

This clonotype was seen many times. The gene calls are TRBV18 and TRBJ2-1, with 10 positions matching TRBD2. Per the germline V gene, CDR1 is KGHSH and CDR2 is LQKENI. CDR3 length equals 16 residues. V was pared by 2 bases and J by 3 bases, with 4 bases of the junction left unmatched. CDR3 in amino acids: CASSPVGLASYNEQFF. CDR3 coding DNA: TGTGCCAGCTCACCAGTGGGACTAGCGAGCTACAATGAGCAGTTCTTC.

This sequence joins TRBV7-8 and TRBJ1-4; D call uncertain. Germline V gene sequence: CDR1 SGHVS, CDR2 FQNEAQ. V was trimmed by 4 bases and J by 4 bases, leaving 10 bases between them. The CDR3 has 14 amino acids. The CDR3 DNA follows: TGTGCCAGCAGCTACCGGGAGTATAATGAAAAACTGTTTTTT. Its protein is CASSYREYNEKLFF.

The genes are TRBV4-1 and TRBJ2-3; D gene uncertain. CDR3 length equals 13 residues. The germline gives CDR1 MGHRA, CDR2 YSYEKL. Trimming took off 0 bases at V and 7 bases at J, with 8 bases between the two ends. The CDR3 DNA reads TGCGCCAGCAGCCAAGACCTCTATTATACGCAGTATTTT. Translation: CASSQDLYYTQYF.

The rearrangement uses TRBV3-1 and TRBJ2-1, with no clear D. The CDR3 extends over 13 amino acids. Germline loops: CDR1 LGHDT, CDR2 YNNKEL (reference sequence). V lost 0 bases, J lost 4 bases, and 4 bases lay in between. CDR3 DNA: TGTGCCAGCAGCCAAGAGCTGTACAATGAGCAGTTCTTC. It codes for CASSQELYNEQFF.

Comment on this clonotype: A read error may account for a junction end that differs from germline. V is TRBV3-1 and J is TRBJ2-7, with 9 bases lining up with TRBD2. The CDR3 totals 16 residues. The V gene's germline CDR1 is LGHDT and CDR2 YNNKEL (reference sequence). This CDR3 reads CATSQIRLAASYEQYF. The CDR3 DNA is TGTGCCACCAGCCAGATAAGACTAGCGGCCTCCTACGAGCAGTACTTC.

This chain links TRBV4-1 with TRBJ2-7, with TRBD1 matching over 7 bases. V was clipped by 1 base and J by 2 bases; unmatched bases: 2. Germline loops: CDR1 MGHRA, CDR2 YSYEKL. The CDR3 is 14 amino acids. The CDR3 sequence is CASSQVRGPYEQYF. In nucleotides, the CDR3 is TGCGCCAGCAGCCAAGTAAGGGGGCCCTACGAGCAGTACTTC.